These 6 T cell receptor beta chains share one sample of origin, sequenced in a study of identical twins. TCRdb re-called the 5' RACE reads through MiXCR, storing one row per CDR3 protein. This sample has roughly 190,000 distinct CDR3 sequences, with 15% to 20% found just once. The same data also went into a second study, on T cells expressing NK-cell markers.

Input material: CD8+ T cells sorted from blood. The receptors shown here come from a woman younger than 35 in good health.

V is TRBV11-2 and J is TRBJ2-5, with D maybe TRBD1 (6 bases). This CDR3 is built from 16 residues. Trimming took 1 base from V and 1 from J, leaving 13 bases between them. Germline V gives CDR1 SGHAT, CDR2 FQNNGV. The CDR3 sequence: CASSLAHWGPQETQYF. CDR3 sequence (DNA): TGTGCCAGCAGCTTAGCCCACTGGGGGCCCCAAGAGACCCAGTACTTC.

This clonotype turned up a few times. The V call is TRBV9, the J call TRBJ2-7, with D uncertain. The V gene lost 4 bases and the J gene lost 6 bases, with 14 bases spanning the gap. Germline V gene data show CDR1 as SGDLS and CDR2 as YYNGEE. This CDR3 region has 13 residues. CDR3 sequence: CASSSWGSSEQYF. DNA for the CDR3: TGTGCCAGCAGCTCTTGGGGAAGTAGCGAGCAGTACTTC.

The rearrangement uses TRBV29-1 and TRBJ2-1, with TRBD2 matching over 14 bases. Germline lookup yields CDR1 SQVTM and CDR2 ANQGSEA. The V segment lost 6 bases and the J segment 3 bases; nucleotides outside the gene matches: 7. The CDR3 covers 16 residues. CDR3 coding DNA: TGCAGCGTACTCGGGACTAGCGGGAGTAACTACAATGAGCAGTTCTTC. Protein: CSVLGTSGSNYNEQFF.

This clonotype has more than one count but fewer than ten. The rearrangement uses TRBV9 and TRBJ1-1; D is unclear. The CDR3 runs 12 residues. Germline V CDR1 and CDR2: SGDLS, YYNGEE. The germline V and J ends were trimmed by 4 bases and 4 bases, with 8 bases remaining between them. As DNA, the CDR3 is TGTGCCAGCAGCCCCATCGGCACTGAAGCTTTCTTT. Translating gives CASSPIGTEAFF.

The sample holds a few counts of this clonotype. The CDR3 region has the DNA TGTGCCAGCAGCTCCTCTCCCGCGACAACGAACACCGGGGAGCTGTTTTTT. This codes for CASSSSPATTNTGELFF. V gene TRBV13 combines with J gene TRBJ2-2; D is unresolved. Germline V gives CDR1 PRHDT, CDR2 FYEKMQ (reference sequence). V lost 4 bases and J 0 bases, leaving 15 bases between the germline ends. The CDR3 runs to 17 residues.

The CDR3 spells CASRGAGTYEQYF. CDR3 DNA: TGCGCCAGCAGAGGAGCGGGGACCTACGAGCAGTACTTC. The chain recombines TRBV10-2 with TRBJ2-7, with 7 bases matching TRBD2. CDR1 and CDR2 (germline): WSHSY, SAAADI. V shed 6 bases and J 2 bases; nucleotides not matched to a gene: 4. The CDR3 is 13 amino acids.